This paragraph covers one T cell receptor (beta chain) sequence. The CDR3 is 13 residues long. Trimming pared 2 bases from V and 2 bases from J, leaving 6 bases between. Method: immunoSEQ multiplex PCR; TCRdb's copy keeps in-frame clones and lacks some. The table has about 86,000 clones, approximately 87% seen once. The entry originates in a study of blood T cell repertoires in COVID-19. This chain joins TRBV12-3 or TRBV12-4 and TRBJ1-1, with D unresolved. Specimen: peripheral blood. The source of this sequence is a human donor in a cohort sampled during active COVID-19. CDR3 DNA: TGTGCCAGCAGTTTATCTGTCAACACTGAAGCTTTCTTT. Its translation: CASSLSVNTEAFF.